The following is a T cell receptor (beta chain) sequence with its context. This record comes from a study of shared clonotypes between healthy human individuals. V dropped 7 bases and J dropped 0 bases, with 14 bases sitting between them. The V gene's germline CDR1 is SGHRS and CDR2 YFSETQ. The CDR3 has 15 residues. TCRdb's copy holds only in-frame clones and misses some; the assay was immunoSEQ multiplex PCR. The sample contains more than 1.2 million clones, roughly 98.5% of which appear only once. The chain uses TRBV5-1 and TRBJ1-3; D uncertain. The sample consisted of naive CD4+ T cells sorted from blood. Subset here: CD45RA+ positively selected. This receptor was identified in a man under 40 in good health. CDR3 sequence (DNA): TGCGCCAGCCGTCCGCGAGAGAGCTCTGGAAACACCATATATTTT. Its translation is CASRPRESSGNTIYF.